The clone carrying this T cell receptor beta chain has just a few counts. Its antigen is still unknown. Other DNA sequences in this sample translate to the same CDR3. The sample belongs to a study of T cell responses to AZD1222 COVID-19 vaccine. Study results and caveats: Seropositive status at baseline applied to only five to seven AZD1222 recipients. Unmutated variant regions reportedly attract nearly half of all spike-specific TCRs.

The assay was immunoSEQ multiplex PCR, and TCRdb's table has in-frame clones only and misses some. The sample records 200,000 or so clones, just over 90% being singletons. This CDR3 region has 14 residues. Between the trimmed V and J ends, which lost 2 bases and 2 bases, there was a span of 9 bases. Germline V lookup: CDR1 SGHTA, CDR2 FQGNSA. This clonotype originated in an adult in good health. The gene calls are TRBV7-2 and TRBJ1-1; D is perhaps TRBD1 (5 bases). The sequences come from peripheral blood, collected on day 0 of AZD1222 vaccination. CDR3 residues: CASSLLGLNTEAFF. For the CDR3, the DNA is TGTGCCAGCAGCTTATTGGGACTAAACACTGAAGCTTTCTTT.